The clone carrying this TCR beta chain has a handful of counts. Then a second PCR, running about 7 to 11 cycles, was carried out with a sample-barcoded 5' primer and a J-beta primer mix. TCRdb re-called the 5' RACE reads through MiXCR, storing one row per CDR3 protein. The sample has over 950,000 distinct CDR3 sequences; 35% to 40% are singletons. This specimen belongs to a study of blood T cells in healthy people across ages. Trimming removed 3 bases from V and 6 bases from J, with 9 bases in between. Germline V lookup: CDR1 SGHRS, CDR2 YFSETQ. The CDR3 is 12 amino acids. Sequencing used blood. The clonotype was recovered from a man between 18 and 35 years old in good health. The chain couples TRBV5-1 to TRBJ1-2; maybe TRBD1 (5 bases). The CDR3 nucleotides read TGCGCCAGCAGCTGGTCGGGGGATGGCTACACCTTC. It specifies CASSWSGDGYTF.